A selection of T cell receptor beta chains follows, all from one sample in a study of T cell repertoires in cytomegalovirus infection. MiXCR, applied by TCRdb to the reads, yields one record per CDR3 protein. The sample has fewer than 850,000 distinct CDR3 sequences; about 28% are singletons. For these receptors, no antigen is known. Sequencing used cultured CD8+ T cells from PBMCs, obtained from culture after CMV antigen stimulation. The source of these receptors is a human donor in good health (CMV status not recorded). Some clones in this sample may be carry-over from other donors' samples. Both conserved end residues are part of each CDR3. Each record gives: clone size, J gene, V gene, D gene, CDR3 protein, CDR3 DNA. The D gene is left open where the match is weak. Clone size is stated in some rows and not others, as once, few, many or a class when expanded.

>-|TRBJ2-1|TRBV6-1|TRBD1
CASSVRQGKNEQFF
TGTGCCAGCAGTGTTAGACAGGGAAAGAATGAGCAGTTCTTC
>-|TRBJ1-2|TRBV10-3|-
CAIRNSMGDGTDGYTF
TGTGCCATCAGGAACTCCATGGGAGACGGCACCGATGGCTACACCTTC
>few|TRBJ1-1|TRBV14|-
CASSHRDGNTEAFF
TGTGCCAGCAGTCACAGGGACGGGAACACTGAAGCTTTCTTT
>few|TRBJ2-1|TRBV12-3/TRBV12-4|-
CASSLKAGQSSYNEQFF
TGTGCCAGCAGTTTAAAAGCCGGACAGAGCTCCTACAATGAGCAGTTCTTC
>-|TRBJ2-5|TRBV5-6|-
CASSFLEGPEQETQYF
TGTGCCAGCAGCTTCCTGGAGGGCCCCGAGCAAGAGACCCAGTACTTC
>-|TRBJ2-1|TRBV7-2|TRBD2
CASRRGGHNEQFF
TGTGCCAGCCGCCGGGGGGGGCACAATGAGCAGTTCTTC
>few|TRBJ2-1|TRBV7-8|TRBD1
CASRSLTGGEQFF
TGTGCCAGCCGATCCCTGACAGGGGGTGAGCAGTTCTTC
>few|TRBJ1-5|TRBV6-1|-
CASSADSYYSNQPQHF
TGTGCCAGCAGTGCGGACAGTTATTATAGCAATCAGCCCCAGCATTTT
>few|TRBJ1-2|TRBV4-1|-
CASSQDHGNYGYTF
TGCGCCAGCAGCCAAGATCACGGAAACTATGGCTACACCTTC
>few|TRBJ2-1|TRBV27|-
CASSLSDFSPGEQFF
TGTGCCAGCAGTTTATCTGACTTCTCACCTGGAGAGCAGTTCTTC
>few|TRBJ1-1|TRBV7-9|-
CASSSRAPRGTEAFF
TGTGCCAGCAGCTCCCGGGCTCCGAGGGGCACTGAAGCTTTCTTT
>-|TRBJ2-1|TRBV10-3|TRBD2
CAIRTSGGHDGYNEQFF
TGTGCCATCAGGACTAGCGGGGGGCACGACGGGTACAATGAGCAGTTCTTC
>few|TRBJ1-2|TRBV7-9|-
CASSSPRTNHYGYTF
TGTGCCAGCAGCTCCCCCCGGACGAACCACTATGGCTACACCTTC
>-|TRBJ1-2|TRBV19|TRBD1
CASGTGKAQTF
TGTGCCAGTGGGACAGGGAAAGCCCAAACCTTC
>few|TRBJ2-2|TRBV7-8|TRBD2
CAGGGGPTSNTGELFF
TGTGCCGGGGGCGGGGGGCCAACCTCGAACACCGGGGAGCTGTTTTTT
>many|TRBJ2-5|TRBV27|-
CASSLSGGETQYF
TGTGCCAGCAGCTTATCGGGGGGCGAGACCCAGTACTTC
>few|TRBJ2-5|TRBV7-9|-
CASSPEGVGQETQYF
TGTGCCAGCAGCCCCGAGGGGGTTGGGCAAGAGACCCAGTACTTC
>-|TRBJ1-1|TRBV2|-
CASPSMNTEAFF
TGTGCCAGCCCCAGCATGAACACTGAAGCTTTCTTT